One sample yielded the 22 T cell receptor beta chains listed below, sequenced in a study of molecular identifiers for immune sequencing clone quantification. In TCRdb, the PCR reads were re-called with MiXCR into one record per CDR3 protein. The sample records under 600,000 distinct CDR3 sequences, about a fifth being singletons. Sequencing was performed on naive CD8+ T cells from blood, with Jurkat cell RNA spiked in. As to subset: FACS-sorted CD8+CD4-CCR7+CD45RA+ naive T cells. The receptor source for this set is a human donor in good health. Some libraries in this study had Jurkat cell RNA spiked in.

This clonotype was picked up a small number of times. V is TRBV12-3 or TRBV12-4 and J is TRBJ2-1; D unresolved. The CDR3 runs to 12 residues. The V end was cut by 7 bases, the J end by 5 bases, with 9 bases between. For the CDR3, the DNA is TGTGCCAGCATGGGCACGCACAATGAGCAGTTCTTC. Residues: CASMGTHNEQFF.

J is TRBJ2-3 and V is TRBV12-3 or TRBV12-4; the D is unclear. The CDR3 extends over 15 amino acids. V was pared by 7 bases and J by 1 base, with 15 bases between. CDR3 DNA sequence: TGTGCCAGCACCTCGGCCGGATGGGGCACAGATACGCAGTATTTT. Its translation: CASTSAGWGTDTQYF.

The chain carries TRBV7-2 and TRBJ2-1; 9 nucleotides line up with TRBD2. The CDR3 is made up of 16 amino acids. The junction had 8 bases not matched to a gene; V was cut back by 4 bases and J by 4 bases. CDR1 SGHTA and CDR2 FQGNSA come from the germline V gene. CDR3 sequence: CASSYWRGGLYNEQFF. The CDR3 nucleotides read TGTGCCAGCAGCTACTGGCGGGGGGGCCTTTACAATGAGCAGTTCTTC.

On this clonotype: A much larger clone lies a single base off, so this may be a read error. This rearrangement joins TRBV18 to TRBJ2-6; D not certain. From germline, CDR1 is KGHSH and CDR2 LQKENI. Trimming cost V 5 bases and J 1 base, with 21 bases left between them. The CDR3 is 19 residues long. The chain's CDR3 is CASSDTTLDGSSGANVLTF. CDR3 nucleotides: TGTGCCAGCTCAGACACTACTTTGGACGGAAGTTCTGGGGCCAACGTCCTGACTTTC.

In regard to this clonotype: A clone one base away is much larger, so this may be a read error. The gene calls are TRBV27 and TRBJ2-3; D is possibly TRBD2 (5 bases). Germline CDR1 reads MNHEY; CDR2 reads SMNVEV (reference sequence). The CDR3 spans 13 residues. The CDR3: CASSLHPSAGWHF. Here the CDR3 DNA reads TGTGCCAGCAGTCTCCATCCCAGCGCGGGCTGGCATTTT.

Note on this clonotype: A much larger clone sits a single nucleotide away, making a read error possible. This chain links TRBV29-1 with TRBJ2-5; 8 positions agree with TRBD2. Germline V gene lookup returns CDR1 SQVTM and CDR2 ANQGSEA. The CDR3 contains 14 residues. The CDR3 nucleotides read TGCAGCGTTGAATTAGCGGGATTAGAAGAGGCCCAGTACTTC. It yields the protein CSVELAGLEEAQYF.

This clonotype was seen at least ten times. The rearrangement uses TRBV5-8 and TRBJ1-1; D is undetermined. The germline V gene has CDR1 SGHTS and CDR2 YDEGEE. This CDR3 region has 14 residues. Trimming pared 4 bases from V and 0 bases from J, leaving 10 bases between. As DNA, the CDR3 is TGTGCCAGCAGCCCACGCAGCATGAACACTGAAGCTTTCTTT. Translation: CASSPRSMNTEAFF.

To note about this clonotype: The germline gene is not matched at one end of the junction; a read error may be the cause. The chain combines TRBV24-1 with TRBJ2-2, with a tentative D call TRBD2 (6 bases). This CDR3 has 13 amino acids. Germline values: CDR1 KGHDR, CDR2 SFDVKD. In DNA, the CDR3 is TGTGCCACCAGTGAGCAAATCACCGGGGGGCTGTTTTTT. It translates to CATSEQITGGLFF.

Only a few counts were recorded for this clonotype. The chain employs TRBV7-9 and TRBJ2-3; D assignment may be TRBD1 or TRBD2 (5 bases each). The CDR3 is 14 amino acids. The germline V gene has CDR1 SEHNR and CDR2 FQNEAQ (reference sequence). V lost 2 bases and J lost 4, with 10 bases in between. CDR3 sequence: CASSLWGYADTQYF. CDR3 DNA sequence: TGTGCCAGCAGCTTATGGGGGTATGCAGATACGCAGTATTTT. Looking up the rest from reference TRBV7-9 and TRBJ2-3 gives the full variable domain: DTGVSQNPRHKITKRGQNVTFRCDPISEHNRLYWYRQTLGQGPEFLTYFQNEAQLEKSRLLSDRFSAERPKGSFSTLEIQRTEQGDSAMYLCASSLWGYADTQYFGPGTRLTVL.

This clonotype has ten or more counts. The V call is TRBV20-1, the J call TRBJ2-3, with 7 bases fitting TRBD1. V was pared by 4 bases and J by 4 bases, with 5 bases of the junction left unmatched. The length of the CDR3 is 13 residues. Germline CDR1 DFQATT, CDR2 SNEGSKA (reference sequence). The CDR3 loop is CSATGTDSDTQYF. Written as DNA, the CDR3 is TGCAGTGCTACGGGGACAGACTCAGATACGCAGTATTTT.

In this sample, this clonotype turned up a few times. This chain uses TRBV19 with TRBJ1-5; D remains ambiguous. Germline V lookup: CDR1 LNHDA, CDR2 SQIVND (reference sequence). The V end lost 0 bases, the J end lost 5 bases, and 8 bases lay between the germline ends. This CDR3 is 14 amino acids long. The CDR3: CASSIEGSYQPQHF. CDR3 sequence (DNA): TGTGCCAGTAGTATAGAGGGCAGCTATCAGCCCCAGCATTTT.

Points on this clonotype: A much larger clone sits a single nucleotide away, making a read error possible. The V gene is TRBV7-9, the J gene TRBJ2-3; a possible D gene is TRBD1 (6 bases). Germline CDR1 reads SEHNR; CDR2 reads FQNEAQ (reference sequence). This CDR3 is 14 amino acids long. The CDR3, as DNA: TGTGCCACCGATAACAGGGTAGAGACAGATCCGCAGTATTTT. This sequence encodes CATDNRVETDPQYF.

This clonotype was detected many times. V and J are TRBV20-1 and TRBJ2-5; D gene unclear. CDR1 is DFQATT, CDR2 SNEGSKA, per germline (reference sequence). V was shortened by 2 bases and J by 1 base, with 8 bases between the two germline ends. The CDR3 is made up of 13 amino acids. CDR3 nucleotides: TGCAGTGCTAGAAGAAAGACCCAAGAGACCCAGTACTTC. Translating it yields CSARRKTQETQYF.

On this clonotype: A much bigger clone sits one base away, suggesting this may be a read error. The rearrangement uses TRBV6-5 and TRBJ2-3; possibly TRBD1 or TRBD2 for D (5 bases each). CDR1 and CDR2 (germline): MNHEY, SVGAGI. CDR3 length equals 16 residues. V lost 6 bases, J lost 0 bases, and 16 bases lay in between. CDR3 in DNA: TGTGCCAGCAGCCGTTCAGGGAGCTCTAGCACAGATACGCAGTATTTT. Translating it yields CASSRSGSSSTDTQYF.

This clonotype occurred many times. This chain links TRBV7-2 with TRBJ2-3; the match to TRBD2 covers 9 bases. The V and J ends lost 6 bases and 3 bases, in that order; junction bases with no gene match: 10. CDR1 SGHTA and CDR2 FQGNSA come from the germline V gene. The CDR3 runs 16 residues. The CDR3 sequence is CASSSLREGPTDTQYF. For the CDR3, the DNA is TGTGCCAGCAGTTCATTGCGGGAGGGCCCGACAGATACGCAGTATTTT. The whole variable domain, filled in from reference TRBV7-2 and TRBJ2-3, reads GAGVSQSPSNKVTEKGKDVELRCDPISGHTALYWYRQSLGQGLEFLIYFQGNSAPDKSGLPSDRFSAERTGGSVSTLTIQRTQQEDSAVYLCASSSLREGPTDTQYFGPGTRLTVL.

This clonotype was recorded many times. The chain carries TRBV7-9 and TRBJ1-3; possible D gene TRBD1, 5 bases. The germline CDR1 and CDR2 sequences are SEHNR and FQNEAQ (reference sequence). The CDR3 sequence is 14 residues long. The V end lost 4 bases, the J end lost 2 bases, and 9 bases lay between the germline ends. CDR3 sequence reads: CASSYGGAGNTIYF. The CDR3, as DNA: TGTGCCAGCAGCTATGGAGGGGCTGGAAACACCATATATTTT.

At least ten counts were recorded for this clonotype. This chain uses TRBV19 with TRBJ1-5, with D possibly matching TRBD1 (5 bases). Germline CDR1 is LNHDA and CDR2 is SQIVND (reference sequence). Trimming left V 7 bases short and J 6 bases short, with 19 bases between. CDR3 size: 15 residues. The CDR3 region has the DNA TGTGCCAGTACCCCAGGGCTGGGGTTCAGTCAGCCCCAGCATTTT. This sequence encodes CASTPGLGFSQPQHF.

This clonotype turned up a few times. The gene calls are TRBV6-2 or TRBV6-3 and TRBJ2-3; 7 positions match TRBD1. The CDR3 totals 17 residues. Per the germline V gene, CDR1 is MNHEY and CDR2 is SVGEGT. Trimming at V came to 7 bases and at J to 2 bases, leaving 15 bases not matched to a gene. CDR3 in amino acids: CASTLSGTEIATDTQYF. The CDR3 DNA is TGTGCCAGCACCCTATCCGGGACAGAAATAGCCACAGATACGCAGTATTTT.

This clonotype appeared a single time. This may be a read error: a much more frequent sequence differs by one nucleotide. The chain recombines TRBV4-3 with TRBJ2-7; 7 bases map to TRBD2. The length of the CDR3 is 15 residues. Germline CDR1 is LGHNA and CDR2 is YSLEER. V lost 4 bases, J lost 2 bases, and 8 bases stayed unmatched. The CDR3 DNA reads TGCGCCAGCAGCCGAGAATGGCTAGCGGCCTACGAGCAGTACTTC. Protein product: CASSREWLAAYEQYF.

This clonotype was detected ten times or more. The CDR3 DNA sequence: TGTGCCAGCAGCTTGAGGGACTCGCCGAACAATGAGCAGTTCTTC. Protein product: CASSLRDSPNNEQFF. J is TRBJ2-1 and V is TRBV5-5, with D tentatively TRBD2 (6 bases). Trimming left V 1 base short and J 5 bases short, with 13 bases between. Per germline, CDR1 SGHKS and CDR2 YYEKEE (reference sequence). The CDR3 has 15 residues.

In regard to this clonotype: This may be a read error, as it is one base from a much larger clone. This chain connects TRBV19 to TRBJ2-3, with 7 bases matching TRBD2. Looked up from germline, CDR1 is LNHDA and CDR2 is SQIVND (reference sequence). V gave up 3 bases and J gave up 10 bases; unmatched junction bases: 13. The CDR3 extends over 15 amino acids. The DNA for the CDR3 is TGTGCCAGTAGTATCGGCGGGGGTCCCGCTTATGCGCAGTATTTT. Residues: CASSIGGGPAYAQYF.

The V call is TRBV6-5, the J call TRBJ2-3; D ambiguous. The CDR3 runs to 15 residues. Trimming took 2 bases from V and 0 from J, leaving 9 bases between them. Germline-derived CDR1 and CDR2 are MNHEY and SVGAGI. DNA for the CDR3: TGTGCCAGCAGTTACGGGCCTTCTAGCACAGATACGCAGTATTTT. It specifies CASSYGPSSTDTQYF.